This TCR beta chain was identified in a study of early T cells in non-severe SARS-CoV-2 infection. The V gene end was trimmed by 8 bases and the J gene end by 5 bases; junction bases not matched to a gene: 10. CDR3 length equals 15 residues. The germline V gene has CDR1 MDHEN and CDR2 SYDVKM. Researchers tagged individual cDNA molecules with unique molecular identifiers. TCRdb re-called the 5' RACE reads with MiXCR, one entry per CDR3 protein. The sample has about 33,000 distinct CDR3 sequences; 5.5% to 7% are singletons. This clonotype came up many times. The TCR was taken from an adult who was a healthcare worker with PCR-confirmed SARS-CoV-2 infection or an uninfected control (not recorded which). Sequences were obtained from whole blood. The chain recombines TRBV28 with TRBJ2-1; 9 bases align to TRBD2. Written as DNA, the CDR3 is TGTGCCAGCGCTCTAGCGGGACTACCCAACAATGAGCAGTTCTTC. Translated: CASALAGLPNNEQFF. Filled out from reference TRBV28 and TRBJ2-1, the complete variable domain reads DVKVTQSSRYLVKRTGEKVFLECVQDMDHENMFWYRQDPGLGLRLIYFSYDVKMKEKGDIPEGYSVSREKKERFSLILESASTNQTSMYLCASALAGLPNNEQFFGPGTRLTVL.